These 28 T cell receptor beta chains came from one sample sequenced in a study of vaccination effects on CD4 cells after COVID-19. CD4+ T cells were isolated after less than 12 days of culture. Two-dose vaccination with either BNT162b2 or mRNA-1273 was given to the participants. Clones were sequenced by immunoSEQ multiplex PCR, and TCRdb holds only the in-frame ones, with some missing. The data hold around 62,000 clones, with around 74% observed a single time. No antigen has been assigned to these receptors. Sequences were derived from CD4+ T cells from PBMCs cultured without peptide, sampled after COVID-19 vaccination. The receptors stem from a human donor who received a COVID-19 vaccine.

V is TRBV15 and J is TRBJ1-2; D perhaps matches TRBD1 (6 bases). CDR1 is LNHNV and CDR2 is YYDKDF in the germline V gene (reference sequence). The CDR3 consists of 15 residues. The germline V and J ends were trimmed by 3 bases and 3 bases, with 14 bases remaining between them. The CDR3 DNA is TGTGCCACCAGCAGGGATGCCGGGGGGCACTATGGCTACACCTTC. Translating it yields CATSRDAGGHYGYTF.

This clone was seen only once. V and J are TRBV5-1 and TRBJ1-6; 9 bases align to TRBD1. Germline V CDR1 and CDR2: SGHRS, YFSETQ. After removal of 0 bases from V and 11 bases from J, the junction contained 3 bases not matched to a gene. CDR3 length: 14 residues. CDR3 DNA sequence: TGCGCCAGCAGCTTGGAAGGGACAGGGCCACCCCTCCACTTT. This gives the protein CASSLEGTGPPLHF.

The gene calls are TRBV25-1 and TRBJ2-5; the match to TRBD1 covers 8 bases. Germline values: CDR1 MGHDK, CDR2 SYGVNS. CDR3 length equals 15 residues. The J segment lost 4 bases and the V segment lost 3 bases, leaving 7 bases of the junction unmatched. CDR3 nucleotides: TGTGCCAGCAGTGATACCCAGGGGGCCGGAGAGACCCAGTACTTC. Protein product: CASSDTQGAGETQYF.

The chain has TRBV9 and TRBJ1-4; 8 bases fit TRBD1. Germline CDR1 and CDR2: SGDLS and YYNGEE. V gave up 4 bases and J gave up 4 bases; unmatched junction bases: 3. The CDR3 is 14 residues long. DNA of the CDR3: TGTGCCAGCAGCTACGGACAGGGTAATGAAAAACTGTTTTTT. Its protein is CASSYGQGNEKLFF.

This chain joins TRBV19 and TRBJ1-3; possibly TRBD1 for D (5 bases). CDR1 and CDR2 from the germline V gene are LNHDA and SQIVND (reference sequence). V was pared by 3 bases and J by 2 bases, with 14 bases between. This CDR3 is 16 amino acids long. The DNA for the CDR3 is TGTGCCAGTAGTATTCGAGAGGGCAGGGCTGGAAACACCATATATTTT. It translates to CASSIREGRAGNTIYF.

The chain carries TRBV27 and TRBJ2-3; 15 bases agree with TRBD2. CDR1 is MNHEY and CDR2 is SMNVEV in the germline V gene (reference sequence). V lost 5 bases and J lost 9; bases outside the gene matches: 6. CDR3 size: 15 residues. In nucleotides, the CDR3 is TGTGCCAGCAGTCCGCCCGGGACTAGCGGGGGGACGCAGTATTTT. This gives the protein CASSPPGTSGGTQYF.

This clone was found a few times. This chain uses TRBV5-8 with TRBJ2-3; D is perhaps TRBD1 or TRBD2 (5 bases each). Trimming shortened V by 10 bases and J by 8 bases, and 11 bases separated the two germline ends. Germline V CDR1 and CDR2: SGHTS, YDEGEE. This CDR3 is built from 10 residues. The CDR3, as DNA: TGTGCCGCGATTGGGGGTACGCAGTATTTT. This translates into CAAIGGTQYF. Looking up the rest from reference TRBV5-8 and TRBJ2-3 gives the full variable domain: EAGVTQSPTHLIKTRGQQATLRCSPISGHTSVYWYQQALGLGLQFLLWYDEGEERNRGNFPPRFSGRQFPNYSSELNVNALELEDSALYLCAAIGGTQYFGPGTRLTVL.

This clone was detected only a few times. CDR3 in amino acids: CSVSEGSIAFF. The CDR3 bases are TGCAGTGTTTCCGAAGGGTCAATAGCTTTCTTT. The chain carries TRBV20-1 and TRBJ1-1; no firm D call. V was cut by 7 bases and J by 10 bases, with 16 bases left in between. CDR1 is DFQATT and CDR2 is SNEGSKA in the germline V gene (reference sequence). The CDR3 has 11 residues.

The chain employs TRBV18 and TRBJ1-2; 9 nucleotides line up with TRBD1. CDR3 length: 16 amino acids. Germline CDR1 reads KGHSH; CDR2 reads LQKENI. Trimming at V came to 4 bases and at J to 2 bases, leaving 8 bases not matched to a gene. CDR3 amino acids: CASSLRGDRVNYGYTF. CDR3 nucleotides: TGTGCCAGCTCACTACGGGGGGACAGGGTAAACTATGGCTACACCTTC.

This clone was detected a few times. V and J are TRBV27 and TRBJ1-5; 9 bases fit TRBD1. J was trimmed by 6 bases and V by 2 bases; bases with no gene match: 5. Germline loops: CDR1 MNHEY, CDR2 SMNVEV (reference sequence). The CDR3 totals 15 residues. The CDR3 coding sequence is TGTGCCAGCAGTTTAGTGGGACAGGGAGGTCAGCCCCAGCATTTT. It encodes CASSLVGQGGQPQHF.

This chain uses TRBV5-1 with TRBJ2-3; 8 nucleotides match TRBD1. The V and J ends lost 4 bases and 2 bases, in that order; junction bases with no gene match: 3. This CDR3 region has 14 residues. Germline lookup yields CDR1 SGHRS and CDR2 YFSETQ. CDR3 in amino acids: CASSPGQVTDTQYF. CDR3 DNA sequence: TGCGCCAGCAGCCCGGGACAGGTCACAGATACGCAGTATTTT.

The chain has TRBV10-3 and TRBJ1-6; 7 bases fit TRBD1. This CDR3 region has 15 residues. Germline assignment: CDR1 ENHRY and CDR2 SYGVKD. The ends lost 6 bases at V and 9 bases at J; junction bases unmatched: 11. Here the CDR3 reads CAIRGEQGNVSPLHF. CDR3 nucleotide sequence: TGTGCCATCAGGGGGGAACAGGGGAACGTTTCACCCCTCCACTTT.

This clone was found once. This rearrangement joins TRBV5-4 to TRBJ2-1; possibly TRBD2 for D (6 bases). Per the germline V gene, CDR1 is SGHNT and CDR2 is YYREEE (reference sequence). Trimming stripped 5 bases from V and 8 bases from J, with 14 bases between. The CDR3 totals 13 residues. CDR3 nucleotides: TGTGCCAGCAGTTTCGACTGGGGGGATGAGCAGTTCTTC. Translated, it gives CASSFDWGDEQFF.

J is TRBJ2-3 and V is TRBV3-1 (or the pseudogene TRBV3-2); 8 bases align to TRBD2. The V gene end was trimmed by 6 bases and the J gene end by 1 base; junction bases not matched to a gene: 6. There are 15 residues in the CDR3. In germline, CDR1 is LGHDT, CDR2 YNNKEL (reference sequence). The chain's CDR3 is CASSIGRGGTDTQYF. CDR3 in DNA: TGTGCCAGCAGTATTGGGCGGGGGGGCACAGATACGCAGTATTTT.

The rearrangement uses TRBV6-4 and TRBJ1-6, with 7 bases aligning to TRBD1. The V gene end was trimmed by 6 bases and the J gene end by 7 bases; junction bases not matched to a gene: 0. The CDR3 totals 12 residues. CDR1 and CDR2 from the germline V gene are MRHNA and SNTAGT. Here the CDR3 DNA reads TGTGCCAGCAGGACAGGGAATTCACCCCTCCACTTT. Translated, it gives CASRTGNSPLHF.

The chain uses TRBV6-2 or TRBV6-3 and TRBJ2-3; no definite D call. The germline gives CDR1 MNHEY, CDR2 SVGEGT. CDR3 length: 12 residues. The V gene lost 5 bases and the J gene lost 13 bases, with 16 bases spanning the gap. CDR3 region: CASSNAAPKEYF. CDR3 in DNA: TGTGCCAGCAGTAACGCGGCCCCCAAGGAGTATTTT.

This clone was observed a few times. V usage is TRBV6-2 or TRBV6-3 and J usage is TRBJ1-1, with a weak D call TRBD1 (6 bases). V was clipped by 6 bases and J by 8 bases, with 13 bases between them. The CDR3 is 12 amino acids. Per germline, CDR1 MNHEY and CDR2 SVGEGT. CDR3 loop: CASSLWGAEAFF. The CDR3 DNA sequence: TGTGCCAGCAGCCTGTGGGGGGCCGAAGCTTTCTTT.

The V gene is TRBV18, the J gene TRBJ2-3; D not certain. The CDR3 is made up of 13 amino acids. Per germline, CDR1 KGHSH and CDR2 LQKENI. Trimming took 0 bases from V and 7 from J, leaving 8 bases between them. CDR3 sequence (DNA): TGTGCCAGCTCACCACCATCAGTCAATACGCAGTATTTT. It codes for CASSPPSVNTQYF.

The chain recombines TRBV5-1 with TRBJ1-2; TRBD1 matches at 11 bases. J was trimmed by 7 bases and V by 4 bases; bases with no gene match: 12. There are 16 residues in the CDR3. Per the germline V gene, CDR1 is SGHRS and CDR2 is YFSETQ. The CDR3 loop reads CASSPGTGGTIFGYTF. DNA of the CDR3: TGCGCCAGCAGCCCGGGGACAGGGGGTACTATTTTTGGCTACACCTTC. The full variable domain, its missing parts supplied by reference TRBV5-1 and TRBJ1-2, is KAGVTQTPRYLIKTRGQQVTLSCSPISGHRSVSWYQQTPGQGLQFLFEYFSETQRNKGNFPGRFSGRQFSNSRSEMNVSTLELGDSALYLCASSPGTGGTIFGYTFGSGTRLTVV.

The chain couples TRBV29-1 to TRBJ2-5, with TRBD1 as a possible D gene (6 bases). V was clipped by 4 bases and J by 0 bases, with 12 bases between them. CDR1 is SQVTM, CDR2 ANQGSEA, per germline. This CDR3 is built from 14 residues. The CDR3 bases are TGCAGCGTTGCCCTAACAGGGTACCAAGAGACCCAGTACTTC. This translates into CSVALTGYQETQYF.

DNA of the CDR3: TGTGCCAGCAGGGCCGCGGGTCCCTACAATGAGCAGTTCTTC. As protein: CASRAAGPYNEQFF. This chain uses TRBV28 with TRBJ2-1; TRBD2 is a possible D gene (5 bases). V lost 6 bases and J lost 2, with 11 bases in between. Germline V gives CDR1 MDHEN, CDR2 SYDVKM. The CDR3 consists of 14 residues.

As concerns this clone: The same CDR3 can be traced to other DNA sequences in this sample. The chain uses TRBV28 and TRBJ2-5; TRBD2 matches at 12 bases. This CDR3 has 15 residues. The germline CDR1 and CDR2 sequences are MDHEN and SYDVKM. V lost 5 bases and J lost 2; bases outside the gene matches: 3. CDR3 nucleotides: TGTGCCAGCAGTCTTACTAGCGGGGGGCAAGAGACCCAGTACTTC. Translating it yields CASSLTSGGQETQYF.

This chain joins TRBV6-2 or TRBV6-3 and TRBJ2-6; 8 nucleotides line up with TRBD2. This CDR3 is built from 19 residues. Unmatched junction bases numbered 13, after V lost 5 bases and J lost 1 base. From germline, CDR1 is MNHEY and CDR2 SVGEGT. The CDR3 DNA reads TGTGCCAGCAGTGACACGCGGCGGGGGGCGCGTTCTGGGGCCAACGTCCTGACTTTC. It translates to CASSDTRRGARSGANVLTF.

The chain has TRBV7-2 and TRBJ2-1, with D perhaps matching TRBD2 (5 bases). V was cut by 4 bases and J by 4 bases, with 5 bases left in between. Germline V gives CDR1 SGHTA, CDR2 FQGNSA. The CDR3 has 12 amino acids. CDR3 nucleotide sequence: TGTGCCAGCAGCTGGGAGTACAATGAGCAGTTCTTC. This gives the protein CASSWEYNEQFF.

J is TRBJ1-1 and V is TRBV27; D possibly corresponds to TRBD1 (5 bases). The CDR3 spans 14 residues. CDR1 and CDR2 (germline): MNHEY, SMNVEV (reference sequence). V lost 3 bases to trimming and J lost 4 bases, with 12 bases between them. The CDR3: CASSFGWGVTEAFF. The CDR3 DNA reads as TGTGCCAGCAGTTTTGGTTGGGGGGTCACTGAAGCTTTCTTT.

The V gene is TRBV18, the J gene TRBJ2-5, with 7 bases fitting TRBD1. Trimming took 4 bases from V and 3 from J; bases not matched to a gene: 8. CDR3 length: 15 residues. Per germline, CDR1 KGHSH and CDR2 LQKENI. In DNA form, the CDR3 reads TGTGCCAGCTCACTCAACAGGGGCGAGGAAGAGACCCAGTACTTC. This sequence encodes CASSLNRGEEETQYF.

This chain links TRBV12-5 with TRBJ1-1; possibly TRBD1 for D (6 bases). Germline CDR1 reads LGHNT; CDR2 reads FRNRAP. V was cut by 6 bases and J by 0 bases, with 14 bases left in between. This CDR3 is built from 15 residues. For the CDR3, the DNA is TGTGCTAGTGGGCAGGGACATACGATGAACACTGAAGCTTTCTTT. Protein product: CASGQGHTMNTEAFF.

This clone was observed a handful of times. The CDR3 protein is CASSQDFGLSEQYV. Written as DNA, the CDR3 is TGTGCCAGCAGCCAAGATTTCGGGTTAAGCGAGCAGTACGTC. The chain couples TRBV4-2 to TRBJ2-7; no clear D gene. This CDR3 region has 14 residues. Germline CDR1 LGHNA, CDR2 YNFKEQ. V lost 0 bases to trimming and J lost 6 bases, with 12 bases between them.